This T cell receptor (beta chain) was profiled in a study of blood T cell repertoires in COVID-19. For the study at large: From the United States, Italy and Spain came samples of acute and convalescent COVID-19. In each case, the material was cDNA or gDNA derived from T cells, B-cell-depleted T cells, or PBMCs.

There are 18 residues in the CDR3. V was clipped by 2 bases and J by 3 bases; unmatched bases: 14. In the original analysis: Reference gene primer amplification gave nucleated cell count estimates. Clones were sequenced by immunoSEQ multiplex PCR, and TCRdb holds only the in-frame ones, with some missing. V and J calls plus clone size are reproduced from that table; the DNA served to infer D and trimming. This table has 200,000 to 300,000 clones, around 81% appearing once. Recruited during active infection, patients (from Seattle) were subsequently followed longitudinally. Sequences were obtained from peripheral blood. J is TRBJ2-7 and V is TRBV23-1; 9 bases align to TRBD1. TRBV23-1 is an ORF, and what it does is uncertain. This sequence was found in an elderly woman with COVID-19, enrolled during active disease. CDR3 DNA: TGCGCCAGCAGTCAAACCATAGTCCCGGGACAGGGAAGCTACGAGCAGTACTTC. Its translation is CASSQTIVPGQGSYEQYF.